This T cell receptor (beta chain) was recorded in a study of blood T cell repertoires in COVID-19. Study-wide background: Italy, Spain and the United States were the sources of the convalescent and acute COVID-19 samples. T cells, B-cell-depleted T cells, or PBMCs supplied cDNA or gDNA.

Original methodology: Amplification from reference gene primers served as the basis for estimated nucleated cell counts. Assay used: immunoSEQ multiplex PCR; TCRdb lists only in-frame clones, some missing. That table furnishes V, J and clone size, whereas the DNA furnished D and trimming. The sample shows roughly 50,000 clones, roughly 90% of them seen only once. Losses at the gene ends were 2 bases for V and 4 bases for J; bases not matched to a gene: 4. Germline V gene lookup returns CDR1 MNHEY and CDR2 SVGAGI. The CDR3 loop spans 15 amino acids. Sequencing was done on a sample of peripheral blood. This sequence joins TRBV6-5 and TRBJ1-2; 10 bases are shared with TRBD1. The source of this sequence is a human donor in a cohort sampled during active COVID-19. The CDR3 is CASSYPTGGGYGYTF. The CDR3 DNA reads TGTGCCAGCAGTTACCCGACAGGGGGCGGCTATGGCTACACCTTC.